The 14 T cell receptor beta chains in this list originate from one sample, sequenced in a study of blood T cell repertoires in COVID-19. The assay was immunoSEQ multiplex PCR, and TCRdb's table has in-frame clones only and misses some. The sample contains 200,000 to 300,000 clones, roughly 90% of which appear only once. The sample consisted of peripheral blood. The source of these receptors is a man aged 25-45 years with active or convalescent COVID-19.

This chain connects TRBV7-2 to TRBJ2-5, with TRBD2 identical over 14 bases. After removal of 5 bases from V and 4 bases from J, the junction contained 3 bases not matched to a gene. The CDR3 has 15 residues. The germline V gene encodes CDR1 SGHTA and CDR2 FQGNSA. CDR3 sequence (DNA): TGTGCCAGCAGCACCGGACTAGCGGGGGGAGAGACCCAGTACTTC. As protein: CASSTGLAGGETQYF.

The chain has TRBV7-2 and TRBJ2-3; 11 nucleotides line up with TRBD2. The CDR3 is 17 amino acids. V lost 0 bases and J lost 9; bases outside the gene matches: 11. Germline V gene data show CDR1 as SGHTA and CDR2 as FQGNSA. DNA of the CDR3: TGTGCCAGCAGCTTAGCCCTAGCGGGGGGTATCCTAGACACGCAGTATTTT. Its translation: CASSLALAGGILDTQYF.

The chain is built from TRBV5-1 and TRBJ1-2; D is perhaps TRBD1 (6 bases). CDR3 size: 16 residues. Trimming removed 0 bases at V and 0 bases at J, with 12 bases between. Germline V lookup: CDR1 SGHRS, CDR2 YFSETQ. The CDR3 protein is CASSLEQGSTNYGYTF. In DNA, the CDR3 is TGCGCCAGCAGCTTGGAACAGGGAAGTACTAACTATGGCTACACCTTC.

The chain couples TRBV11-2 to TRBJ1-1; the match to TRBD1 covers 7 bases. Germline V gene lookup returns CDR1 SGHAT and CDR2 FQNNGV. V shed 1 base and J 3 bases; nucleotides not matched to a gene: 11. The CDR3 has 17 residues. The chain's CDR3 is CASSLGRGWKSDTEAFF. CDR3 coding DNA: TGTGCCAGCAGCTTAGGCAGGGGGTGGAAGTCGGACACTGAAGCTTTCTTT.

The rearrangement joins TRBV19 to TRBJ1-5, with a weak D call TRBD1 (6 bases). Germline V gene lookup returns CDR1 LNHDA and CDR2 SQIVND (reference sequence). Trimming stripped 2 bases from V and 5 bases from J, with 16 bases between. CDR3 length: 16 residues. This CDR3 is CASSIPLQGRDQPQHF. CDR3 DNA: TGTGCCAGTAGTATACCCCTACAGGGACGGGATCAGCCCCAGCATTTT.

The V call is TRBV30, the J call TRBJ2-7; 8 nucleotides align to TRBD1. V gave up 1 base and J gave up 4 bases; unmatched junction bases: 6. This CDR3 has 14 amino acids. Germline V lookup: CDR1 GTSNPN, CDR2 SVGIG (reference sequence). CDR3 region: CAWSEAGGWYEQYF. The CDR3 nucleotides are TGTGCCTGGAGTGAGGCAGGGGGCTGGTACGAGCAGTACTTC.

V is TRBV2 and J is TRBJ2-1, with a weak D call TRBD1 (5 bases). CDR3 length: 15 residues. Germline CDR1 and CDR2: SNHLY and FYNNEI. V gave up 1 base and J gave up 5 bases, with 12 bases separating them. CDR3 bases: TGTGCCAGCAGTGAAGACAGGAGATCTAACAATGAGCAGTTCTTC. Its translation: CASSEDRRSNNEQFF.

The V call is TRBV28, the J call TRBJ1-2, with D perhaps TRBD1 (6 bases). The CDR3 has 17 amino acids. Trimming stripped 6 bases from V and 3 bases from J, with 23 bases between. Per the germline V gene, CDR1 is MDHEN and CDR2 is SYDVKM. CDR3 in DNA: TGTGCCAGCAGCCGCGGACAGCGAGTCCCTCTCCACTATGGCTACACCTTC. It encodes CASSRGQRVPLHYGYTF.

The rearrangement links TRBV9 to TRBJ1-6; TRBD1 matches 7 bases. V lost 3 bases to trimming and J lost 6 bases; unmatched junction nucleotides: 12. This CDR3 has 17 amino acids. Looked up from germline, CDR1 is SGDLS and CDR2 is YYNGEE. CDR3 amino acids: CASSEMTKGQSNSPLHF. In DNA form, the CDR3 reads TGTGCCAGCAGCGAGATGACGAAGGGACAGTCTAATTCACCCCTCCACTTT. The full variable domain, with the rest looked up from reference TRBV9 and TRBJ1-6, is DSGVTQTPKHLITATGQRVTLRCSPRSGDLSVYWYQQSLDQGLQFLIQYYNGEERAKGNILERFSAQQFPDLHSELNLSSLELGDSALYFCASSEMTKGQSNSPLHFGNGTRLTVT.

This clone was counted only a few times. V is TRBV12-3 or TRBV12-4 and J is TRBJ1-2, with D tentatively TRBD1 (5 bases). V lost 7 bases to trimming and J lost 7 bases, with 13 bases between them. This CDR3 has 12 amino acids. In DNA, the CDR3 is TGTGCCAGCACCATCGACGGGGGTGGCTACACCTTC. It specifies CASTIDGGGYTF.

The chain links TRBV5-6 to TRBJ1-1; D unclear. Deletions cut 4 bases from V and 4 bases from J, with 11 bases between. The germline CDR1 and CDR2 sequences are SGHDT and YYEEEE. The CDR3 spans 13 residues. The CDR3 region has the DNA TGTGCCAGCAGCATCGGACGGGGCACTGAAGCTTTCTTT. Translated: CASSIGRGTEAFF.

V usage is TRBV19 and J usage is TRBJ1-1, with D tentatively TRBD1 (6 bases). The CDR3 sequence is 16 residues long. The V end lost 7 bases, the J end lost 2 bases, and 20 bases lay between the germline ends. Germline CDR1 reads LNHDA; CDR2 reads SQIVND (reference sequence). The CDR3 DNA reads as TGTGCCAGTATGTTAAGGGACGCAGGGGACAACACTGAAGCTTTCTTT. It codes for CASMLRDAGDNTEAFF.

This clone was counted a single time. This chain uses TRBV25-1 with TRBJ1-5, with TRBD1 matching 7 bases. The V gene's germline CDR1 is MGHDK and CDR2 SYGVNS. This CDR3 is built from 14 residues. Unmatched junction bases numbered 5, after V lost 4 bases and J lost 5 bases. CDR3 nucleotide sequence: TGTGCCAGCAGTGGAGCTGACAGGGATCAGCCCCAGCATTTT. Translation gives CASSGADRDQPQHF.

CDR3 nucleotides: TGTGCCAGTAGCGCCCTTGACAGGGGAGGAGATACGCAGTATTTT. Protein sequence: CASSALDRGGDTQYF. This chain uses TRBV19 with TRBJ2-3; 8 positions match TRBD1. The CDR3 has 15 residues. Per the germline V gene, CDR1 is LNHDA and CDR2 is SQIVND (reference sequence). Germline trimming cut 6 bases from V and 5 bases from J; bases unmatched to any gene: 10.